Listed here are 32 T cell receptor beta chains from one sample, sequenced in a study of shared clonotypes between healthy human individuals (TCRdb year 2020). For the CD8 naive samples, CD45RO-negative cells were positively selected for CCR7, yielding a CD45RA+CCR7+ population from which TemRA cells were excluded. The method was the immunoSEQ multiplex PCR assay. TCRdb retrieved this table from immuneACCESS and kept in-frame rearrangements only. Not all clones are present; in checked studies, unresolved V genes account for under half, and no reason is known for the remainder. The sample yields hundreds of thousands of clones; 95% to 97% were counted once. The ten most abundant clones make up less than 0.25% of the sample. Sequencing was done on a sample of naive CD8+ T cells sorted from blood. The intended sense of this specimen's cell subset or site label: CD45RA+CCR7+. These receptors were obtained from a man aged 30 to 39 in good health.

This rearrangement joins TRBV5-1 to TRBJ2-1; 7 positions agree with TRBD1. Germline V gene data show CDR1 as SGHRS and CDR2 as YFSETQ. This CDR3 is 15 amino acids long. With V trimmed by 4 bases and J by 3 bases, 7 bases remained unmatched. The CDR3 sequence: CASSPGTADYNEQFF. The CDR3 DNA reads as TGCGCCAGCAGCCCCGGGACAGCCGACTACAATGAGCAGTTCTTC.

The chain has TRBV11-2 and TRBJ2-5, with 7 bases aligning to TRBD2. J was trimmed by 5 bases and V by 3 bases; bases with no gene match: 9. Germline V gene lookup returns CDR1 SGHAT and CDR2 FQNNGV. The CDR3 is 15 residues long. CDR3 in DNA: TGTGCCAGCAGCTTTGAGGCCTCGGGAGGTGAGACCCAGTACTTC. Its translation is CASSFEASGGETQYF.

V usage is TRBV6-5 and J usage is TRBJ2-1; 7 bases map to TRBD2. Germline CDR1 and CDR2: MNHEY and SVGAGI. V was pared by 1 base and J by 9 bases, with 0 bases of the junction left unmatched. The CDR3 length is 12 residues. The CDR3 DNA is TGTGCCAGCAGTTACTGGGGGGGTGAGCAGTTCTTC. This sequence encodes CASSYWGGEQFF.

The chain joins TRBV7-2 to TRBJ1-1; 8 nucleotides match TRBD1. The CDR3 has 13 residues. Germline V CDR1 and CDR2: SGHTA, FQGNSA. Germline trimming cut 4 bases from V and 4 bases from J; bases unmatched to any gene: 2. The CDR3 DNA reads TGTGCCAGCAGCTCTGACAGGGGCACTGAAGCTTTCTTT. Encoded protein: CASSSDRGTEAFF. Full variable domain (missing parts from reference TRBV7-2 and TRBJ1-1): GAGVSQSPSNKVTEKGKDVELRCDPISGHTALYWYRQSLGQGLEFLIYFQGNSAPDKSGLPSDRFSAERTGGSVSTLTIQRTQQEDSAVYLCASSSDRGTEAFFGQGTRLTVV.

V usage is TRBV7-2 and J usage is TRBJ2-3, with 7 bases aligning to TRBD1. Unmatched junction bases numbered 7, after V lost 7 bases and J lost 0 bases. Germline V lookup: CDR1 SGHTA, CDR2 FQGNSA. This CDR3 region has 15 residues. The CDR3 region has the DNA TGTGCCAGCAAGTCCGGGACAGCGAGCACAGATACGCAGTATTTT. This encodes CASKSGTASTDTQYF.

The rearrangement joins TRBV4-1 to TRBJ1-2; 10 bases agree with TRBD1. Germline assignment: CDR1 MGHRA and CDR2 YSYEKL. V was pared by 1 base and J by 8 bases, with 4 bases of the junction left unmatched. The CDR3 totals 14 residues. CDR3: CASSQGDRGEGYTF. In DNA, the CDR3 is TGCGCCAGCAGCCAAGGGGACAGGGGTGAGGGCTACACCTTC.

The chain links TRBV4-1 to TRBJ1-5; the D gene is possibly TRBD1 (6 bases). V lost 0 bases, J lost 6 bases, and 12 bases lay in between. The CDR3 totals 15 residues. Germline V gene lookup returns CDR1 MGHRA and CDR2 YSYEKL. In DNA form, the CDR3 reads TGCGCCAGCAGCCAAGATCGGGGGCGGCTTCAGCCCCAGCATTTT. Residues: CASSQDRGRLQPQHF.

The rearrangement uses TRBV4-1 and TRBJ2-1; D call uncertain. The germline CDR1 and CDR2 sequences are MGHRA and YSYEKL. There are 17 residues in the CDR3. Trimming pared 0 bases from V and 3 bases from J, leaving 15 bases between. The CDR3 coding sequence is TGCGCCAGCAGCCAAGAAACAGACAACTTCCTCTACAATGAGCAGTTCTTC. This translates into CASSQETDNFLYNEQFF.

The CDR3 sequence is CASSLTGQGNEKLFF. DNA of the CDR3: TGTGCCAGCAGCTTAACCGGACAGGGCAATGAAAAACTGTTTTTT. J is TRBJ1-4 and V is TRBV7-9; the match to TRBD1 covers 8 bases. This CDR3 comprises 15 residues. J gave up 5 bases and V 2 bases, and 4 bases lay outside the gene matches. Germline V CDR1 and CDR2: SEHNR, FQNEAQ (reference sequence).

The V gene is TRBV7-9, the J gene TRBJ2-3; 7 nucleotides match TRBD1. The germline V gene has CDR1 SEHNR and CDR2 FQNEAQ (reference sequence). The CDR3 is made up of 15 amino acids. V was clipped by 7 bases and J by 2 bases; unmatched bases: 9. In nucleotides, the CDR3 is TGTGCCAGCACCCCAAGGGACAGAACCACAGATACGCAGTATTTT. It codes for CASTPRDRTTDTQYF.

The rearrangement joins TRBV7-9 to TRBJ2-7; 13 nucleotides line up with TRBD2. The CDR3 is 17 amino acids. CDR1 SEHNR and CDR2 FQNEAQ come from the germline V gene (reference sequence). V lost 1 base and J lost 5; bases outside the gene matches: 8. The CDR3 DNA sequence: TGTGCCAGCAGCTTAGGAACTAGCGGGAGGGCCGCGAACGAGCAGTACTTC. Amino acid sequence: CASSLGTSGRAANEQYF.

The CDR3 spells CASSFSPGPQADFYEQYF. For the CDR3, the DNA is TGTGCCAGCAGCTTTTCCCCCGGCCCCCAGGCGGACTTCTACGAGCAGTACTTC. The chain carries TRBV11-2 and TRBJ2-7, with D perhaps TRBD2 (5 bases). CDR3 length: 18 residues. CDR1 is SGHAT, CDR2 FQNNGV, per germline. V lost 3 bases and J lost 3, with 24 bases in between.

The CDR3 here is CASSYDLYNEQFF. As DNA, the CDR3 is TGTGCCAGCAGTTACGACCTCTACAATGAGCAGTTCTTC. This sequence joins TRBV6-5 and TRBJ2-1; D unclear. CDR1 is MNHEY, CDR2 SVGAGI, per germline. The V and J ends lost 2 bases and 3 bases respectively, with 5 bases between them. The CDR3 spans 13 residues.

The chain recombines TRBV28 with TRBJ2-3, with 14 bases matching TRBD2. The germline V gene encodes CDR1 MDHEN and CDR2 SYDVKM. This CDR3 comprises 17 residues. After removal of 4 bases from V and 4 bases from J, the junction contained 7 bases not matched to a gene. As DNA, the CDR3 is TGTGCCAGCAGTTCCCCCCGACTAGCGGGAGGGCCAGATACGCAGTATTTT. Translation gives CASSSPRLAGGPDTQYF.

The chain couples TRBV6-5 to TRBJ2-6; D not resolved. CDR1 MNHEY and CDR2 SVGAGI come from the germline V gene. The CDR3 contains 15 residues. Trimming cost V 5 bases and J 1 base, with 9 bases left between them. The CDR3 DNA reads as TGTGCCAGCAGTATGAAGGAGTCTGGGGCCAACGTCCTGACTTTC. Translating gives CASSMKESGANVLTF.

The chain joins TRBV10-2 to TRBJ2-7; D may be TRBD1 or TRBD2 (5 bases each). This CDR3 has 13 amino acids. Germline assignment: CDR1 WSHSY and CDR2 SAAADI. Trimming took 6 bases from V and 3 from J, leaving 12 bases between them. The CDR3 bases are TGCGCCAGCAGCCCGGGACCTTACTACGAGCAGTACTTC. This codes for CASSPGPYYEQYF.

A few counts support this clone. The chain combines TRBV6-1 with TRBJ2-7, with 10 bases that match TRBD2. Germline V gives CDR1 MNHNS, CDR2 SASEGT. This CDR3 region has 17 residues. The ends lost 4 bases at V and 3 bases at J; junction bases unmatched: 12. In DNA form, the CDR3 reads TGTGCCAGCAGTGCGCTAGCGGGAGTTCTCGAACGCTACGAGCAGTACTTC. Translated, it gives CASSALAGVLERYEQYF.

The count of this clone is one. CDR3 DNA sequence: TGTGCCTCCGGGGGCCGGGAGACCCAGTACTTC. Translated: CASGGRETQYF. V gene TRBV27 combines with J gene TRBJ2-5, with D perhaps matching TRBD1 or TRBD2 (6 bases each). Trimming shortened V by 11 bases and J by 5 bases, and 12 bases separated the two germline ends. There are 11 residues in the CDR3. CDR1 MNHEY and CDR2 SMNVEV come from the germline V gene (reference sequence).

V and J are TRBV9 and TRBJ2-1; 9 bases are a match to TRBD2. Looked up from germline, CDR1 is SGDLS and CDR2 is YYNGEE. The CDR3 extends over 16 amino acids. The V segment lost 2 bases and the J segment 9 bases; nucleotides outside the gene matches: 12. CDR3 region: CASSVYSGSAAGEQFF. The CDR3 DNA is TGTGCCAGCAGCGTTTATAGCGGGAGTGCCGCCGGTGAGCAGTTCTTC. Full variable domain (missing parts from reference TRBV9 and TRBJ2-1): DSGVTQTPKHLITATGQRVTLRCSPRSGDLSVYWYQQSLDQGLQFLIQYYNGEERAKGNILERFSAQQFPDLHSELNLSSLELGDSALYFCASSVYSGSAAGEQFFGPGTRLTVL.

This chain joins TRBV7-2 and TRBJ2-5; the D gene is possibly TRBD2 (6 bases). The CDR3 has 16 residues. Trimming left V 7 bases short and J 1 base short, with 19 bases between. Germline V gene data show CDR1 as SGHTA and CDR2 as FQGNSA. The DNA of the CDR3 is TGTGCCAGCATCCCTCTGGGGGGAGCCCTCCAAGAGACCCAGTACTTC. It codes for CASIPLGGALQETQYF.

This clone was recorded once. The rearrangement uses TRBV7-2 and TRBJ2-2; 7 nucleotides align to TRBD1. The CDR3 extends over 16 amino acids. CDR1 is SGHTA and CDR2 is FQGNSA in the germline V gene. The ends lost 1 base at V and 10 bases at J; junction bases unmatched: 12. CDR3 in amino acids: CASSLERQGGMTELFF. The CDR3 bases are TGTGCCAGCAGCTTAGAGAGACAGGGCGGAATGACGGAGCTGTTTTTT. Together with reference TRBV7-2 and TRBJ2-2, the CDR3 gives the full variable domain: GAGVSQSPSNKVTEKGKDVELRCDPISGHTALYWYRQSLGQGLEFLIYFQGNSAPDKSGLPSDRFSAERTGGSVSTLTIQRTQQEDSAVYLCASSLERQGGMTELFFGEGSRLTVL.

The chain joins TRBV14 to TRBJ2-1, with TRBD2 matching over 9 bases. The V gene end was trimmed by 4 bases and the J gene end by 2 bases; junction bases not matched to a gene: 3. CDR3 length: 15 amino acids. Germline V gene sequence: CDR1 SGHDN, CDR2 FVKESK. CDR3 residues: CASSRLAGTYNEQFF. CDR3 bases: TGTGCCAGCAGCCGGCTAGCGGGGACCTACAATGAGCAGTTCTTC.

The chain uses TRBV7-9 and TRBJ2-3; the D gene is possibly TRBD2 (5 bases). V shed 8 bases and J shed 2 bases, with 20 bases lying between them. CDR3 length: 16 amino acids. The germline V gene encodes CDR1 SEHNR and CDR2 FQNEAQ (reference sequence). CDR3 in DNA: TGTGCCAGCGAATTGGGAGCTGAGATCCACACAGATACGCAGTATTTT. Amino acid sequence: CASELGAEIHTDTQYF.

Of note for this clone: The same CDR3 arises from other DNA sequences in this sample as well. The CDR3 DNA follows: TGTGCCAGCAGTTCGGGGACTAGCGGCTACGAGCAGTACTTC. Its protein product is CASSSGTSGYEQYF. The chain links TRBV27 to TRBJ2-7, with 11 bases that match TRBD2. Germline V gene data show CDR1 as MNHEY and CDR2 as SMNVEV (reference sequence). V dropped 4 bases and J dropped 3; count of bases not matched to a gene: 2. The CDR3 runs 14 residues.

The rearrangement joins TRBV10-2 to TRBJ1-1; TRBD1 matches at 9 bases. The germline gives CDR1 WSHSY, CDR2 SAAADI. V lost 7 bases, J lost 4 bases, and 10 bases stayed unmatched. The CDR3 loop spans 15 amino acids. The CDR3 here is CASTGQGRKSTEAFF. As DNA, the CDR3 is TGCGCCAGCACCGGACAGGGGCGTAAAAGCACTGAAGCTTTCTTT.

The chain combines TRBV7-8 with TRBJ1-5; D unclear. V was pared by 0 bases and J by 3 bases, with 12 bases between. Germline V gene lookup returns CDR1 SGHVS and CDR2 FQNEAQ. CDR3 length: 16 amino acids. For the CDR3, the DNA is TGTGCCAGCAGCTTAGCGCAAGACACACTCAATCAGCCCCAGCATTTT. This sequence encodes CASSLAQDTLNQPQHF.

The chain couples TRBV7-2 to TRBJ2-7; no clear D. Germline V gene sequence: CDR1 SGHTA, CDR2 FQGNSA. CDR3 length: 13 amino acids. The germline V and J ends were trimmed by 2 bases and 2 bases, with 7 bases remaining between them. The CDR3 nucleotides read TGTGCCAGCAGCTTATTTCTTACCTACGAGCAGTACTTC. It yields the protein CASSLFLTYEQYF. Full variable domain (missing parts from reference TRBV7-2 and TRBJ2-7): GAGVSQSPSNKVTEKGKDVELRCDPISGHTALYWYRQSLGQGLEFLIYFQGNSAPDKSGLPSDRFSAERTGGSVSTLTIQRTQQEDSAVYLCASSLFLTYEQYFGPGTRLTVT.

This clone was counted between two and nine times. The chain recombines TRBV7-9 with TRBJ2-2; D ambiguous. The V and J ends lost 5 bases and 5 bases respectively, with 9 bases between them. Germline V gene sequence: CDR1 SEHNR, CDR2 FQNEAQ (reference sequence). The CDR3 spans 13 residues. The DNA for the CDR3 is TGTGCCAGCAGCACGTTTGGGACCGGGGAGCTGTTTTTT. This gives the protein CASSTFGTGELFF.

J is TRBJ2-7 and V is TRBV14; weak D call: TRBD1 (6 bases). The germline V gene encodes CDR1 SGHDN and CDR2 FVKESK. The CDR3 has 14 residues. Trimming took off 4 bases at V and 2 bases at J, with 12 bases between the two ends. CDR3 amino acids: CASSPLRDTYEQYF. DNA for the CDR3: TGTGCCAGCAGCCCGCTACGGGACACCTACGAGCAGTACTTC.

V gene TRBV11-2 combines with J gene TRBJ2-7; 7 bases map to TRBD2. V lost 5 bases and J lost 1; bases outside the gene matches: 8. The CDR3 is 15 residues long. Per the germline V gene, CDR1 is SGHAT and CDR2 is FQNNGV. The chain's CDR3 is CASSPWGGESYEQYF. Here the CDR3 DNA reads TGTGCCAGCAGCCCGTGGGGGGGAGAGTCCTACGAGCAGTACTTC. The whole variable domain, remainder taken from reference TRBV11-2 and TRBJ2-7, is EAGVAQSPRYKIIEKRQSVAFWCNPISGHATLYWYQQILGQGPKLLIQFQNNGVVDDSQLPKDRFSAERLKGVDSTLKIQPAKLEDSAVYLCASSPWGGESYEQYFGPGTRLTVT.

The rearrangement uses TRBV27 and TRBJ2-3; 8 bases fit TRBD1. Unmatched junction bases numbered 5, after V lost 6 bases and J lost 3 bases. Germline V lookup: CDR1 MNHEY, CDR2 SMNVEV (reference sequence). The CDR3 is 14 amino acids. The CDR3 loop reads CASSATGATDTQYF. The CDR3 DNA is TGTGCCAGCAGCGCGACAGGGGCTACAGATACGCAGTATTTT.

Written as DNA, the CDR3 is TGTGCCAGCAGCTTAGCGTCGGACCCTCGGGGTAATGAGCAGTTCTTC. Translation: CASSLASDPRGNEQFF. The chain links TRBV7-9 to TRBJ2-1, with TRBD2 as a possible D gene (5 bases). The CDR3 spans 16 residues. The germline V and J ends were trimmed by 0 bases and 7 bases, with 16 bases remaining between them. Germline assignment: CDR1 SEHNR and CDR2 FQNEAQ (reference sequence).